The present T cell receptor beta chain was sequenced within a study of blood T cell repertoires in COVID-19. Study details: Some COVID-19 samples were acute and others convalescent; all came from the United States, Italy and Spain. From T cells, B-cell-depleted T cells, or PBMCs came the material, which was cDNA or gDNA.

Germline values: CDR1 MGHRA, CDR2 YSYEKL. J was trimmed by 2 bases and V by 0 bases; bases with no gene match: 3. The CDR3 covers 15 residues. Per the study methods: Reference gene primer amplification gave estimated nucleated cell counts. Only in-frame clones appear in the TCRdb table, and some are missing; sequencing was by immunoSEQ multiplex PCR. For V, J and clone size, that table is used; D and trimming come from the DNA. The data show under 200,000 clones, 80% to 85% seen once. The rearrangement uses TRBV4-1 and TRBJ2-7; 8 bases align to TRBD1. The sequenced sample was peripheral blood. The TCR comes from a human donor with acute or convalescent COVID-19. The donor label of this sample is uncertain. CDR3 sequence: CASSQDPGGPYEQYF. CDR3 sequence (DNA): TGCGCCAGCAGCCAAGATCCAGGGGGCCCCTACGAGCAGTACTTC.